This T cell receptor beta chain originates from a study of monozygotic twins with inflammatory bowel disease. The CDR3 has 18 residues. CDR1 is SGHTA and CDR2 is FQGTGA in the germline V gene. Researchers ran eight separate cDNA reactions for each sample. TCRdb reprocessed the 5' RACE reads and reports one entry per CDR3 protein, with no DNA. The sample holds over 120,000 distinct CDR3 sequences. The specimen sequenced was blood. The source is a human donor with ulcerative colitis or Crohn's disease, or a healthy co-twin of an affected twin (not recorded which). The V gene is TRBV7-3, the J gene TRBJ2-5; absent DNA, TCRdb's TRBD2 call cannot be checked. CDR3 residues: CASSPGLAGPLREETQYF.